One and the same sample provided the 13 T cell receptor beta chains below, sequenced in a study of cytomegalovirus exposure and HLA in healthy donors. Researchers ran the PCR with 60 Vbeta and 13 Jbeta primers. TCRdb keeps only in-frame clones here, not all; method: immunoSEQ multiplex PCR. The sample includes 150,000 to 180,000 clones, 70% to 90% of them seen just once. Input material: PBMCs. The receptor set was obtained from a woman aged 40 to 55 in good health and CMV-seropositive.

The chain recombines TRBV6-1 with TRBJ2-7; 8 bases fit TRBD2. This CDR3 is 13 amino acids long. Germline CDR1 and CDR2: MNHNS and SASEGT. Trimming cost V 4 bases and J 3 bases; bases outside gene matches: 2. The CDR3 loop is CASSVAGLYEQYF. The CDR3 DNA is TGTGCCAGCAGTGTAGCGGGACTCTACGAGCAGTACTTC.

This clone was seen a handful of times. J is TRBJ1-1 and V is TRBV6-1; D call uncertain. Trimming pared 6 bases from V and 1 base from J, leaving 15 bases between. Germline V gene data show CDR1 as MNHNS and CDR2 as SASEGT. The CDR3 loop spans 15 amino acids. DNA of the CDR3: TGTGCCAGCAGCGCGCGACAAGCCGGGAACACTGAAGCTTTCTTT. Residues: CASSARQAGNTEAFF.

This clone was seen a few times. The chain uses TRBV18 and TRBJ2-1; 9 nucleotides agree with TRBD2. V lost 2 bases to trimming and J lost 0 bases; unmatched junction nucleotides: 8. From germline, CDR1 is KGHSH and CDR2 LQKENI. The CDR3 has 18 residues. The CDR3 nucleotides are TGTGCCAGCTCACCAATGACTAGCGGACTGGGCTCCTACAATGAGCAGTTCTTC. As protein: CASSPMTSGLGSYNEQFF.

The chain recombines TRBV2 with TRBJ2-7, with D uncertain. The CDR3 totals 11 residues. Between the trimmed V and J ends, which lost 8 bases and 0 bases, there was a span of 5 bases. CDR1 and CDR2 from the germline V gene are SNHLY and FYNNEI. CDR3 coding DNA: TGTGCCAGCTCCTACTCCTACGAGCAGTACTTC. It is translated as CASSYSYEQYF.

V gene TRBV6-5 combines with J gene TRBJ1-1, with 9 bases aligning to TRBD1. The CDR3 spans 13 residues. V lost 0 bases and J lost 12; bases outside the gene matches: 5. Germline V gene sequence: CDR1 MNHEY, CDR2 SVGAGI. The CDR3 is CASSYSDRGVTFF. As DNA, the CDR3 is TGTGCCAGCAGTTACTCTGACAGGGGGGTGACTTTCTTT.

This chain joins TRBV5-1 and TRBJ2-7; maybe TRBD1 (7 bases). Trimming took off 1 base at V and 0 bases at J, with 14 bases between the two ends. CDR1 is SGHRS and CDR2 is YFSETQ in the germline V gene. The CDR3 runs to 16 residues. Here the CDR3 reads CASSLSAGTVSYEQYF. The CDR3 bases are TGCGCCAGCAGCTTGTCGGCGGGGACAGTCTCCTACGAGCAGTACTTC.

This clone was observed a handful of times. The chain is built from TRBV6-1 and TRBJ2-5; tentative D call: TRBD2 (5 bases). Germline V gene data show CDR1 as MNHNS and CDR2 as SASEGT. This CDR3 comprises 14 residues. Trimming cost V 6 bases and J 1 base, with 12 bases left between them. The CDR3 sequence: CASSPSYLQETQYF. For the CDR3, the DNA is TGTGCCAGCAGCCCTAGCTACCTCCAAGAGACCCAGTACTTC.

This chain links TRBV5-6 with TRBJ1-2; 8 bases agree with TRBD1. The CDR3 has 14 amino acids. CDR1 is SGHDT, CDR2 YYEEEE, per germline. J was trimmed by 4 bases and V by 8 bases; bases with no gene match: 10. The CDR3 DNA reads as TGTGCCAGTTCTGGGACAGGAGGCCTCTATGGCTACACCTTC. It is translated as CASSGTGGLYGYTF. Variable domain in full (rest from reference TRBV5-6 and TRBJ1-2): DAGVTQSPTHLIKTRGQQVTLRCSPKSGHDTVSWYQQALGQGPQFIFQYYEEEERQRGNFPDRFSGHQFPNYSSELNVNALLLGDSALYLCASSGTGGLYGYTFGSGTRLTVV.

V usage is TRBV28 and J usage is TRBJ1-1; 7 positions match TRBD1. V was pared by 6 bases and J by 11 bases, with 12 bases of the junction left unmatched. CDR3 length: 13 amino acids. Germline values: CDR1 MDHEN, CDR2 SYDVKM. In DNA, the CDR3 is TGTGCCAGCAGCCCCGACAGGGTTTCGGATGCTTTCTTT. It yields the protein CASSPDRVSDAFF.

The chain is built from TRBV7-9 and TRBJ2-7, with TRBD1 as a possible D gene (5 bases). Trimming pared 3 bases from V and 6 bases from J, leaving 12 bases between. This CDR3 spans 13 amino acids. CDR1 and CDR2 from the germline V gene are SEHNR and FQNEAQ (reference sequence). The CDR3 DNA reads as TGTGCCAGCAGCTTTCAGGGTGCCAGCGAGCAGTACTTC. It translates to CASSFQGASEQYF.

J is TRBJ2-7 and V is TRBV7-2, with D perhaps TRBD1 (6 bases). Germline loops: CDR1 SGHTA, CDR2 FQGNSA. CDR3 size: 14 residues. V gave up 2 bases and J gave up 2 bases, with 10 bases separating them. Here the CDR3 DNA reads TGTGCCAGCAGCTTATATACAGGGCCCTACGAGCAGTACTTC. Its protein is CASSLYTGPYEQYF.

The chain carries TRBV11-2 and TRBJ2-1, with D perhaps matching TRBD2 (6 bases). The CDR3 covers 16 residues. Germline values: CDR1 SGHAT, CDR2 FQNNGV. With 2 bases removed from V and 3 bases from J, the gap between germline ends came to 14 bases. The CDR3 bases are TGTGCCAGCAGCTTAATCAAGGCGGGACGCTACAATGAGCAGTTCTTC. This codes for CASSLIKAGRYNEQFF. Supplemented by reference TRBV11-2 and TRBJ2-1, the full variable domain reads EAGVAQSPRYKIIEKRQSVAFWCNPISGHATLYWYQQILGQGPKLLIQFQNNGVVDDSQLPKDRFSAERLKGVDSTLKIQPAKLEDSAVYLCASSLIKAGRYNEQFFGPGTRLTVL.

This rearrangement joins TRBV30 to TRBJ1-1, with TRBD1 identical over 11 bases. The trim removed 4 bases at V and 6 bases at J, leaving 4 bases unmatched. In germline, CDR1 is GTSNPN, CDR2 SVGIG (reference sequence). The CDR3 totals 13 residues. The CDR3 protein is CAWTGQGASEAFF. The DNA for the CDR3 is TGTGCCTGGACAGGACAGGGGGCCTCTGAAGCTTTCTTT. Drawing the rest from reference TRBV30 and TRBJ1-1, the complete variable domain is SQTIHQWPATLVQPVGSPLSLECTVEGTSNPNLYWYRQAAGRGLQLLFYSVGIGQISSEVPQNLSASRPQDRQFILSSKKLLLSDSGFYLCAWTGQGASEAFFGQGTRLTVV.